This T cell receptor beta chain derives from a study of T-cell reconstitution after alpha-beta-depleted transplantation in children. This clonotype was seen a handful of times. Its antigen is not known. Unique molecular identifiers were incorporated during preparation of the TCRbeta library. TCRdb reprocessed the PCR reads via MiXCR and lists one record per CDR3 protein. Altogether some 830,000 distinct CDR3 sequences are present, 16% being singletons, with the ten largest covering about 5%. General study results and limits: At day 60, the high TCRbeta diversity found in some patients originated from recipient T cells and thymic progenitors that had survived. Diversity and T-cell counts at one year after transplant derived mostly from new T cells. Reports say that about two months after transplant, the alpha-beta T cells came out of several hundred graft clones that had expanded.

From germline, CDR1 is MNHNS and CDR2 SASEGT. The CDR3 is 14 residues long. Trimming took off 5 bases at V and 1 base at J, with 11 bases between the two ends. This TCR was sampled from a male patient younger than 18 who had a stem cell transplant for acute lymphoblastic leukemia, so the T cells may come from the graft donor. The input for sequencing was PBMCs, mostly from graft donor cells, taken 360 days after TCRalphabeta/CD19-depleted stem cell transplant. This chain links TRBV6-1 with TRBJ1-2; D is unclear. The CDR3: CASSLVENNYGYTF. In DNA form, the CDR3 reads TGTGCCAGCAGTCTCGTCGAAAATAACTATGGCTACACCTTC.